This T cell receptor beta chain was observed in a study of OX40 agonist ivuxolimab in advanced cancers. Describing the broader study: Ivuxolimab, which targeted the costimulatory receptor OX40 (CD134), was an agonistic, fully human IgG2 monoclonal antibody. Intravenous ivuxolimab was administered to patients every 2 weeks at six dose levels: 0.01, 0.1, 0.3, 1.5, 3 and 10 mg/kg. Peripheral TCRbeta sequencing aimed to test whether ivuxolimab altered TCR sequence diversity and caused clonal T-cell expansion. Patients were allowed to have had prior anti-PD-1, anti-PD-L1 or anti-CTLA-4 therapy, and 40% to 45% of the dose-escalation patients had previously received checkpoint inhibitors. Partial responses were achieved by three dose-escalation patients, of whom one had hepatocellular carcinoma and two had cutaneous melanoma. The dose-escalation cohort was 82.7% male with a mean age of 60 years, ranging from roughly 20 to 80. The paper describes the monotherapy dose-escalation part (N of about 47 patients) of the phase I trial of ivuxolimab. Of the 50 or so patients in dose escalation, about 20 had hepatocellular carcinoma, around 15 had melanoma, 9 had renal cell carcinoma and 9 had head and neck cancer.

Points the paper makes about the study in general: After ivuxolimab, CD8+ T cells had more expanded clones than CD4+ T cells on average. The antigen specificity of the clonally expanded peripheral T cells was not determined. At doses of 0.1 to 3.0 mg/kg, clonal expansion of both CD4+ and CD8+ blood T cells was observed from baseline to week 6. Partial responders in the 0.1-3.0 mg/kg groups had among the lowest normalized peripheral clonal expansion, especially among CD8+ T cells. Low levels of normalized T-cell clonal expansion were also seen in some nonresponding patients.

For sequencing of the TCRbeta CDR3 region, genomic DNA was extracted from the sorted cells. The immunoSEQ Assay was used to sequence the TCRbeta CDR3 regions. The table was pulled from immuneACCESS by TCRdb, which kept in-frame rearrangements only. Such tables lose some clones; where checked, under half of the loss comes from unresolved V genes, and the rest has no known cause. The sample includes about 68,000 clones, with about 84% observed a single time. Jointly, the top ten make up about a tenth of the sample. About this clone: The antigen it binds to is not known. No base quality values were provided; no much bigger clone lies one nucleotide off.

Patients with a history of autoimmune disease or receiving systemic immunosuppression were excluded from the trial. Peripheral blood for TCR sequencing was collected from all dose cohorts at baseline, on cycle 4 day 1, and on cycle 7 day 1. Samples came from an open-label, multicenter, first-in-human phase I dose-escalation trial of ivuxolimab. Adults with locally advanced or metastatic melanoma, renal cell, hepatocellular, or head and neck squamous cell carcinoma were enrolled in the trial. Before TCR sequencing, CD4+ T cells and CD8+ T cells were sorted from peripheral blood as separate populations. The clonotype originates from an adult with an advanced solid tumor such as melanoma, head and neck, liver or kidney cancer. The starting material was CD4+ or CD8+ T cells sorted from blood, obtained in a trial of the OX40 agonist ivuxolimab.

CDR3 protein: CASSRGLAGEAGELFF. The nucleotide sequence reads TGTGCCAGCAGTAGGGGACTAGCGGGAGAGGCCGGGGAGCTGTTTTTT. The chain joins TRBV7-9 to TRBJ2-2; 14 bases in the junction line up with TRBD2. The CDR3 runs 16 amino acids, cysteine and phenylalanine included. Just the 48-base CDR3 DNA is kept, in frame starting at base 1. V is pruned by 6 bases and J by 6 bases, leaving 6 bases of the junction without a gene match. Based on the germline V gene (reference sequence), the CDR1 and CDR2 sequences are SEHNR and FQNEAQ.